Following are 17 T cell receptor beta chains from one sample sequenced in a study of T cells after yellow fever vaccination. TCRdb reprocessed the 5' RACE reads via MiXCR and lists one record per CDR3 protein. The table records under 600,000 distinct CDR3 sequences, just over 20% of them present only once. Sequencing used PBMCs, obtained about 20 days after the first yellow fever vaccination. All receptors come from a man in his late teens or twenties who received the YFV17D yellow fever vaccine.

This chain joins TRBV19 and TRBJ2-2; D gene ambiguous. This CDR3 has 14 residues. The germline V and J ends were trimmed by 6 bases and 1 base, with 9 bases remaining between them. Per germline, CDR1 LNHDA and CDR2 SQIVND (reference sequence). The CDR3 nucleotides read TGTGCCAGTAGACCCGACTTGAACACCGGGGAGCTGTTTTTT. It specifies CASRPDLNTGELFF. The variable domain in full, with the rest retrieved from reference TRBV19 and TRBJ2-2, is DGGITQSPKYLFRKEGQNVTLSCEQNLNHDAMYWYRQDPGQGLRLIYYSQIVNDFQKGDIAEGYSVSREKKESFPLTVTSAQKNPTAFYLCASRPDLNTGELFFGEGSRLTVL.

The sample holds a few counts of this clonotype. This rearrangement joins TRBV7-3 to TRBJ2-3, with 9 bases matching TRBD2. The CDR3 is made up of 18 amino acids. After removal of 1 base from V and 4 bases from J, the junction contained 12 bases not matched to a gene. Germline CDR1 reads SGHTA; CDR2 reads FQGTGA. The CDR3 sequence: CASSLRRERGEYPDTQYF. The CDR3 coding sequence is TGTGCCAGCAGCTTAAGGCGCGAGCGGGGGGAGTACCCAGATACGCAGTATTTT.

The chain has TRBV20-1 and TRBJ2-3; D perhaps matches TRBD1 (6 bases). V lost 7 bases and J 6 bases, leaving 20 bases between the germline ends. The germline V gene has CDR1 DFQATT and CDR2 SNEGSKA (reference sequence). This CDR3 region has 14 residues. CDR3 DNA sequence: TGCAGTGACGACGGTTTGCAGCAGGGGGATACGCAGTATTTT. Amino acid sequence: CSDDGLQQGDTQYF.

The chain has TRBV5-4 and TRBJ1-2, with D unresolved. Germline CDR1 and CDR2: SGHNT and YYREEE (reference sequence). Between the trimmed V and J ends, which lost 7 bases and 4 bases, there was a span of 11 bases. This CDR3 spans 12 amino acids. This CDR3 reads CASHRDSYGYTF. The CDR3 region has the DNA TGTGCCAGCCACCGGGATAGCTATGGCTACACCTTC.

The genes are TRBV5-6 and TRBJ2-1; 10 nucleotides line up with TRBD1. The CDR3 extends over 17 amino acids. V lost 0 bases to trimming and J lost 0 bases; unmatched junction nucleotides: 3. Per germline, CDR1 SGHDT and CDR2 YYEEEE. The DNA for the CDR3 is TGTGCCAGCAGCTTGGGGACAGGGGGGAGCTCCTACAATGAGCAGTTCTTC. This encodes CASSLGTGGSSYNEQFF. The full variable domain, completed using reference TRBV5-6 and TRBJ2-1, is DAGVTQSPTHLIKTRGQQVTLRCSPKSGHDTVSWYQQALGQGPQFIFQYYEEEERQRGNFPDRFSGHQFPNYSSELNVNALLLGDSALYLCASSLGTGGSSYNEQFFGPGTRLTVL.

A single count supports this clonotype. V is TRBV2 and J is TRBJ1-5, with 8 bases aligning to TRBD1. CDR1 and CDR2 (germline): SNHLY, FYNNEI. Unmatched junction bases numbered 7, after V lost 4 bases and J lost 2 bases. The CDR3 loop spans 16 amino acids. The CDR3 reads CASSGWTGRGNQPQHF. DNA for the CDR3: TGTGCCAGCAGTGGTTGGACAGGGAGAGGCAATCAGCCCCAGCATTTT.

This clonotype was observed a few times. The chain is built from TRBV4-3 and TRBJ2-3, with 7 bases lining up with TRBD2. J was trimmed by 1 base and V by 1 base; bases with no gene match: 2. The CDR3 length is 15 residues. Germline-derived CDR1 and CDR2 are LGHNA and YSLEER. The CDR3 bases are TGCGCCAGCAGCCAAGGGGCGGGGGGCACAGATACGCAGTATTTT. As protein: CASSQGAGGTDTQYF.

The CDR3 DNA sequence: TGTGCCAGCAGCTTATCGACTAGCGGGGGATCCTACGAGCAGTACTTC. Its translation: CASSLSTSGGSYEQYF. The rearrangement joins TRBV7-9 to TRBJ2-7; TRBD2 matches at 12 bases. The CDR3 has 16 amino acids. Germline lookup yields CDR1 SEHNR and CDR2 FQNEAQ (reference sequence). After removal of 2 bases from V and 1 base from J, the junction contained 3 bases not matched to a gene. The full variable domain, with the rest looked up from reference TRBV7-9 and TRBJ2-7, is DTGVSQNPRHKITKRGQNVTFRCDPISEHNRLYWYRQTLGQGPEFLTYFQNEAQLEKSRLLSDRFSAERPKGSFSTLEIQRTEQGDSAMYLCASSLSTSGGSYEQYFGPGTRLTVT.

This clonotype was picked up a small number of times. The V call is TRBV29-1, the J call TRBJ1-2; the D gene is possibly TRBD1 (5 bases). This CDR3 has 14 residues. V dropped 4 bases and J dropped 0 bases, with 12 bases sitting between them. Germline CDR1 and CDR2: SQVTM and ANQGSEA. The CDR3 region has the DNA TGCAGCGTTGGTGGTGGGGGGGCTAACTATGGCTACACCTTC. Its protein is CSVGGGGANYGYTF.

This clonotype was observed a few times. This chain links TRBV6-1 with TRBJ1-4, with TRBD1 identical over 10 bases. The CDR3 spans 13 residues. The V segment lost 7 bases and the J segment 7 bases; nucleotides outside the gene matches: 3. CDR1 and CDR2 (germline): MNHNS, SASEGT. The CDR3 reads CASKTGGSEKLFF. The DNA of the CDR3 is TGTGCCAGCAAGACAGGGGGCAGTGAAAAACTGTTTTTT.

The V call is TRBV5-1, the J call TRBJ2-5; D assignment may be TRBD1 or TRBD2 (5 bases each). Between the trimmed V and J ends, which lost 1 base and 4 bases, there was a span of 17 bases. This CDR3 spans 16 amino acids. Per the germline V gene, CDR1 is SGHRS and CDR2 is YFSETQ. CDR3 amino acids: CASSLQGVGSGETQYF. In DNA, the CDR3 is TGCGCCAGCAGCTTGCAGGGCGTTGGGAGTGGAGAGACCCAGTACTTC.

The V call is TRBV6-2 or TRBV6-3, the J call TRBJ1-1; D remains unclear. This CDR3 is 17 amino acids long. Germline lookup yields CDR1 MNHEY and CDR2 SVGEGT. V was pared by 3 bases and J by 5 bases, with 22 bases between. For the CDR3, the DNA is TGTGCCAGCAGTTATCTCCCTTTGGAGGGTTCAATAACTGAAGCTTTCTTT. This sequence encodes CASSYLPLEGSITEAFF.

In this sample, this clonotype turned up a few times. CDR3 sequence (DNA): TGTGCCAGCAGTTACCAGGGGCTCTCTGGCTACACCTTC. This translates into CASSYQGLSGYTF. The chain combines TRBV6-5 with TRBJ1-2, with a tentative D call TRBD1 (6 bases). Germline assignment: CDR1 MNHEY and CDR2 SVGAGI. The CDR3 runs to 13 residues. Trimming left V 2 bases short and J 7 bases short, with 11 bases between.

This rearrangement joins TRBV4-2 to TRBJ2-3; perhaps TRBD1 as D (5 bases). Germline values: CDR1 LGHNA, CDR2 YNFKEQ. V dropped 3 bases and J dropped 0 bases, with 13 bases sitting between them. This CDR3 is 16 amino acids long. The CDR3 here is CASSQEGQSSTDTQYF. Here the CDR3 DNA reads TGTGCCAGCAGCCAGGAAGGACAATCTAGCACAGATACGCAGTATTTT.

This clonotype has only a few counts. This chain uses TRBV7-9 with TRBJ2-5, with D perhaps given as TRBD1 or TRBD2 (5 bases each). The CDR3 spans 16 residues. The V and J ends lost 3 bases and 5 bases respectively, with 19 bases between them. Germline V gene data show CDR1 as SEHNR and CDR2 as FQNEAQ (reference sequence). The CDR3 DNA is TGTGCCAGCAGCTTGATACTCCCTGGGGGTTTGGAGACCCAGTACTTC. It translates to CASSLILPGGLETQYF.

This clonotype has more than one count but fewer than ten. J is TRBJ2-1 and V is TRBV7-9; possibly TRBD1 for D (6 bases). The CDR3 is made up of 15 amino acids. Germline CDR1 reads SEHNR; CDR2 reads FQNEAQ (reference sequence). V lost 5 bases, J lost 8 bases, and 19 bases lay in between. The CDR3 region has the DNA TGTGCCAGCAGCCCTCCGCCGGGGACACGGGATGAGCAGTTCTTC. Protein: CASSPPPGTRDEQFF.

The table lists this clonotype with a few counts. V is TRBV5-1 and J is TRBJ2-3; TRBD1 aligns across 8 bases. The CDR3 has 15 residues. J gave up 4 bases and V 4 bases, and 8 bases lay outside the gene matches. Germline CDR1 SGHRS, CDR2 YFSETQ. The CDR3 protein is CASSDDRGSPDTQYF. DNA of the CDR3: TGCGCCAGCAGCGACGACAGGGGATCCCCAGATACGCAGTATTTT.